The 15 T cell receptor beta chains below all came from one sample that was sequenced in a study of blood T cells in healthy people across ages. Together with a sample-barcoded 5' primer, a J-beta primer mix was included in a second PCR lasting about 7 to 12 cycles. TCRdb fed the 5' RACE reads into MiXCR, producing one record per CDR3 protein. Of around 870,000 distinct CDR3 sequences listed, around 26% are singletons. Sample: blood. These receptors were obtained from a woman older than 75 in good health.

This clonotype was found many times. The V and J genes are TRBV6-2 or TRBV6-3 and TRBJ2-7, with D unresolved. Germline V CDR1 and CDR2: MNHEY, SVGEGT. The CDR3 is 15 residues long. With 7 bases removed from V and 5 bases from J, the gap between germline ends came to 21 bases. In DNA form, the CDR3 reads TGTGCCAGCATCAACGGGCAGGCCTTCTTTGACGAGCAGTACTTC. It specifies CASINGQAFFDEQYF.

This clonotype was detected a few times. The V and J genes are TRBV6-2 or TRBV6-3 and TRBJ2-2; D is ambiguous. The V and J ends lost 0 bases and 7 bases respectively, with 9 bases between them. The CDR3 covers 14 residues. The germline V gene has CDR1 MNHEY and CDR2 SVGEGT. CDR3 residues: CASSYSTLLGELFF. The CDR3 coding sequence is TGTGCCAGCAGTTACTCGACGCTTCTCGGGGAGCTGTTTTTT.

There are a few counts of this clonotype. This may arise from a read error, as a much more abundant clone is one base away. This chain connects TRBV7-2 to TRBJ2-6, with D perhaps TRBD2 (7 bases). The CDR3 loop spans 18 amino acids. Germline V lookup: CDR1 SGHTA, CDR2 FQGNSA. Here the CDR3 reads CASSQDGGATSGANVLIF. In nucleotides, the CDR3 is TGTGCCAGCAGCCAAGATGGGGGGGCGACCTCTGGGGCCAACGTCCTGATTTTC.

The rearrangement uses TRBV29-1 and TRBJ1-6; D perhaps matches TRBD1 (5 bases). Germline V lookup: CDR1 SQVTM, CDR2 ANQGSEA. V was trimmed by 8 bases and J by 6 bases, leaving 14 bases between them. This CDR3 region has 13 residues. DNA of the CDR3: TGCAGCACAGCAGGGTCCACTAATTCACCCCTCCACTTT. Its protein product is CSTAGSTNSPLHF.

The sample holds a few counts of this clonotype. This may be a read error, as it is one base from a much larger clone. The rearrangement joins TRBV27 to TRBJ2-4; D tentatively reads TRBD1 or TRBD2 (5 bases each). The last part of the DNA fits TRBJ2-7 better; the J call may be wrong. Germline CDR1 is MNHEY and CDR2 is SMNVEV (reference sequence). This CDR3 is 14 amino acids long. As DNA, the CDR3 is TGTGCCAGCAGTGTCCGGGACGGCGGTTACGAGCAGTACTTC. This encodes CASSVRDGGYEQYF.

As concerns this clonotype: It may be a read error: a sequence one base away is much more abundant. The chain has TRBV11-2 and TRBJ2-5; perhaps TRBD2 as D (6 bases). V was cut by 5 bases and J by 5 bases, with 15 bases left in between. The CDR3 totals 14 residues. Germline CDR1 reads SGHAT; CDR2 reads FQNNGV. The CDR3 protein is CASSKSGGEETQYF. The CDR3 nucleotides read TGTGCCAGCAGCAAAAGTGGCGGGGAGGAGACCCAGTACTTC.

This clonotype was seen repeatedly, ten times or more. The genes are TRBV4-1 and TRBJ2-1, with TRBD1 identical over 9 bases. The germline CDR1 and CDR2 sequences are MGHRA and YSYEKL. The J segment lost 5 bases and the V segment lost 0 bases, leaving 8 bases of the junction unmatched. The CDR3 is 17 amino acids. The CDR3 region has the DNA TGCGCCAGCAGCCAAGATGGGGGGACAGGGTCCCACAATGAGCAGTTCTTC. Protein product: CASSQDGGTGSHNEQFF.

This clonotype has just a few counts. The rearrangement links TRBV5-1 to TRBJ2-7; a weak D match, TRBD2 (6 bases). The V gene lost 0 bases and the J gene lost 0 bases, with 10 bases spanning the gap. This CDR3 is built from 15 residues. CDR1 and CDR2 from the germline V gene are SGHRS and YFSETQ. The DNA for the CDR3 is TGCGCCAGCAGCTTGGGGATAGCGGACTCCTACGAGCAGTACTTC. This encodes CASSLGIADSYEQYF. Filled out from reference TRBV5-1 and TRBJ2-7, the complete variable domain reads KAGVTQTPRYLIKTRGQQVTLSCSPISGHRSVSWYQQTPGQGLQFLFEYFSETQRNKGNFPGRFSGRQFSNSRSEMNVSTLELGDSALYLCASSLGIADSYEQYFGPGTRLTVT.

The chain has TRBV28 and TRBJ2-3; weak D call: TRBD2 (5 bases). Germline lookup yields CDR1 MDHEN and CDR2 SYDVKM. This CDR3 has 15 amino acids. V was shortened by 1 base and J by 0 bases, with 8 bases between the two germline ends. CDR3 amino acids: CASSLFGDSTDTQYF. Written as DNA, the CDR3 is TGTGCCAGCAGTTTATTCGGGGATAGCACAGATACGCAGTATTTT.

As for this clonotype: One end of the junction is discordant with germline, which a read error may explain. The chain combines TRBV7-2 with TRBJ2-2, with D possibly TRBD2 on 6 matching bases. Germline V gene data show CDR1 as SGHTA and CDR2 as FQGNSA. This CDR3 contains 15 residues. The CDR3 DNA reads TGTGCCAGCAACTTACCGGGGGAAATGACCGGGGAGCTGTTTTTT. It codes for CASNLPGEMTGELFF.

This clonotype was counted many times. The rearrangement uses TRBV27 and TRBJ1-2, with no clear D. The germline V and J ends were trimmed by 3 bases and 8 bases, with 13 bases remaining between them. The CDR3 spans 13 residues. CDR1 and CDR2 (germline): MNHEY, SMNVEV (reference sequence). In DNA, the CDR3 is TGTGCCAGCAGTTTTGGAAGGGCTCAGGGCTACACCTTC. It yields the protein CASSFGRAQGYTF.

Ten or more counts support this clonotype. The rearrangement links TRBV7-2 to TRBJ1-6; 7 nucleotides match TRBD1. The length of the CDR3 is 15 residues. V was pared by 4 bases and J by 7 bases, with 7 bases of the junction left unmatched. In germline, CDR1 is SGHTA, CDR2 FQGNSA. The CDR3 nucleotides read TGTGCCAGCAGCTCGCAGGGGGGTCCGAATTCACCCCTCCACTTT. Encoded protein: CASSSQGGPNSPLHF.

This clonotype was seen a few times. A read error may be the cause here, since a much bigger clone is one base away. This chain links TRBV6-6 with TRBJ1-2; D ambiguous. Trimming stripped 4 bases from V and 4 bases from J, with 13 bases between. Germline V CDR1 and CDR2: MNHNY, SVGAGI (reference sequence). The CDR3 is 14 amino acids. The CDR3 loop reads CASSCTDGFYGYTF. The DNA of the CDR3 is TGTGCCAGCAGTTGCACAGACGGATTCTATGGCTACACCTTC.

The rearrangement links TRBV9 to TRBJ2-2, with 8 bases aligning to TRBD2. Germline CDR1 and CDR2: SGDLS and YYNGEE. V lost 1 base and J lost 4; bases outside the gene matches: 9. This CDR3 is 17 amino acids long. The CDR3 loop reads CASSVSSGGQATGELFF. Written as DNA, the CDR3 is TGTGCCAGCAGCGTAAGTTCGGGGGGGCAAGCCACCGGGGAGCTGTTTTTT.

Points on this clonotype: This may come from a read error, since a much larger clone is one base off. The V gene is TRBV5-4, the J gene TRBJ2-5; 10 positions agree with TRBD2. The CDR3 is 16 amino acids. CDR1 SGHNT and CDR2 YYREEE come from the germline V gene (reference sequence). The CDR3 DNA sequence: TGTGCCAGCAGCCCCCAAGCGGGGGGGCGTGTTGAGACCCAGGACTTC. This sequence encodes CASSPQAGGRVETQDF.